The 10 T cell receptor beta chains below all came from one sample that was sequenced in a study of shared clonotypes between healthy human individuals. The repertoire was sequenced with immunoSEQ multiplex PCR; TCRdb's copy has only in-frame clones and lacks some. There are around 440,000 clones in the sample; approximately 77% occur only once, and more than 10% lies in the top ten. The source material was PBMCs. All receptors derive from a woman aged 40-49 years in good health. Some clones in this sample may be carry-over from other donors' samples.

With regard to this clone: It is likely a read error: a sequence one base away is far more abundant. The CDR3 nucleotides are TGCGCCAGCAGCGTGTCGGGGTATGGCTACACCTTC. Translated: CASSVSGYGYTF. The chain recombines TRBV11-2 with TRBJ1-2, with no clear D. CDR1 SGHAT and CDR2 FQNNGV come from the germline V gene. The CDR3 is made up of 12 amino acids.

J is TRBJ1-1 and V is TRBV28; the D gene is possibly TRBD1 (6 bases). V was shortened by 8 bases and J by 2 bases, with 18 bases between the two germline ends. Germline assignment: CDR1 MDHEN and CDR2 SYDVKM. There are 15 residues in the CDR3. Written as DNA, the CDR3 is TGTGCCAGCGGGCCCGACAGGAGGGGCAACACTGAAGCTTTCTTT. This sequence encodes CASGPDRRGNTEAFF.

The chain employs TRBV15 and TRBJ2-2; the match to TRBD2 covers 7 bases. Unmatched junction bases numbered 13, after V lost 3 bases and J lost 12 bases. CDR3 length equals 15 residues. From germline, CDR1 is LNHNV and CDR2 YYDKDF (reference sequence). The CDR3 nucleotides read TGTGCCACCAGCAGCGGTTCACTAGCGTTTGATCAGCTGTTTTTT. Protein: CATSSGSLAFDQLFF.

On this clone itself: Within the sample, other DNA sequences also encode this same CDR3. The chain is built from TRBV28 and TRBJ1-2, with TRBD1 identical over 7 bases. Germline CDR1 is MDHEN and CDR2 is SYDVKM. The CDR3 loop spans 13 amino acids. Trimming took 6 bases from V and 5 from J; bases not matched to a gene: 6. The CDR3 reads CASSLQGYYGYTF. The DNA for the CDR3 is TGTGCCAGCAGCCTACAGGGGTATTATGGCTACACCTTC.

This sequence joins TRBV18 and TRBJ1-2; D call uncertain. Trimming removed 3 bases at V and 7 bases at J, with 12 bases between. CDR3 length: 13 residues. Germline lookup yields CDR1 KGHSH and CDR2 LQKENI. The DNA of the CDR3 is TGTGCCAGCTCACCTTCCCAGGAGGGTGGCTACACCTTC. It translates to CASSPSQEGGYTF. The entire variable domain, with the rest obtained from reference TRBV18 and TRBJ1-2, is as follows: NAGVMQNPRHLVRRRGQEARLRCSPMKGHSHVYWYRQLPEEGLKFMVYLQKENIIDESGMPKERFSAEFPKEGPSILRIQQVVRGDSAAYFCASSPSQEGGYTFGSGTRLTVV.

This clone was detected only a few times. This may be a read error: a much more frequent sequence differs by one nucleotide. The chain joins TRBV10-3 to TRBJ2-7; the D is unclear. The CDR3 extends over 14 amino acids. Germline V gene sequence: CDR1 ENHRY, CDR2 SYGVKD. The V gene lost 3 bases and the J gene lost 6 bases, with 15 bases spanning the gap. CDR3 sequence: CAISDRALPLEQYF. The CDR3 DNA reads TGTGCCATCAGTGATCGGGCCCTACCTCTCGAGCAGTACTTC.

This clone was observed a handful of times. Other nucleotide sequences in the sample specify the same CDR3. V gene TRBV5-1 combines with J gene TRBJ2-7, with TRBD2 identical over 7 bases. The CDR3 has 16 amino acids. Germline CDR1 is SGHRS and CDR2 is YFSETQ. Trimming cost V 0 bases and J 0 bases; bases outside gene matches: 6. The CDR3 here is CASSLVPSGSSYEQYF. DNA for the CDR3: TGCGCCAGCAGCTTGGTACCTAGCGGTAGCTCCTACGAGCAGTACTTC.

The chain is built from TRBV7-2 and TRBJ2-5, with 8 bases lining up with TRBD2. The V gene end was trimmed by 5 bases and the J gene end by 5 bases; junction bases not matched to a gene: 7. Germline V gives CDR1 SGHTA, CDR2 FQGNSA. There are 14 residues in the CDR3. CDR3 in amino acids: CASSLLGGRETQYF. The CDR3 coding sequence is TGTGCCAGCAGCCTTCTCGGCGGGAGGGAGACCCAGTACTTC.

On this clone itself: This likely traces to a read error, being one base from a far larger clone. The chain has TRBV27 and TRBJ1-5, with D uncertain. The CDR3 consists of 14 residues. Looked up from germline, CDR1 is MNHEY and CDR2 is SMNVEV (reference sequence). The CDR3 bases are TGTGCCGGCAGTTTCGGTCATACCAATCAGCCCCAGCATTTT. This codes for CAGSFGHTNQPQHF.

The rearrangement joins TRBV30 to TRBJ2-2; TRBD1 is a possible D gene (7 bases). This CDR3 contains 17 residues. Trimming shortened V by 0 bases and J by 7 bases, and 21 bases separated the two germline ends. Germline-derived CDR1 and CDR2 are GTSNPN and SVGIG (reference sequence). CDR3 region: CAWSVRGGGAFSGELFF. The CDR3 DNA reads TGTGCCTGGAGTGTACGTGGAGGGGGCGCCTTCAGCGGGGAGCTGTTTTTT.